This record concerns one TCR beta chain sequence. The record originates from a study of Graves' ophthalmopathy and Graves' hyperthyroidism. V lost 4 bases and J lost 5; bases outside the gene matches: 7. The CDR3 is made up of 14 amino acids. TCR beta CDR3 amplification used RNA transcripts. HTBI primers primed a first-round RT-PCR, and a second-round multiplex PCR followed. Via MiXCR, TCRdb re-called the multiplex PCR reads, giving one row per CDR3 protein. The top ten clones hold 11% of a sample with around 1,200,000 distinct CDR3 sequences, about two fifths of them seen once. Orbital computed tomography and thyroid ultrasound, along with TRAb, serum thyroxine and clinical symptoms, underpinned diagnosis.

The material sequenced was peripheral blood or thyroid tissue (not recorded which). The TCR was taken from an adult man with Graves' hyperthyroidism. This chain links TRBV12-3 or TRBV12-4 with TRBJ2-5; TRBD2 matches at 7 bases. CDR3 nucleotides: TGTGCCAGCAGTTCACTAGCGAACAACGAGACCCAGTACTTC. Its translation is CASSSLANNETQYF.